A single sample is the source of the 17 T cell receptor beta chains below, sequenced in a study of blood T cell repertoires in COVID-19. Here immunoSEQ multiplex PCR was the method, and the copy in TCRdb shows in-frame clones only, minus some. This repertoire shows some 50,000 clones, roughly four fifths found once; its top ten account for 7.3%. Material: peripheral blood. These receptors were collected from a man aged 40-49 years with acute or convalescent COVID-19.

The count of this clone is one. The gene calls are TRBV21-1 and TRBJ2-7; the table's D call, TRBD1, has no DNA check behind it. TRBV21-1 is flagged as a pseudogene. The CDR3 has 14 residues. CDR3 protein: CASSKARGGNEQYF. CDR3 DNA sequence: TGTGCCAGCAGCAAAGCCAGGGGTGGAAACGAGCAGTACTTC.

The chain is built from TRBV28 and TRBJ1-2; D gene unclear. The V gene's germline CDR1 is MDHEN and CDR2 SYDVKM. V lost 10 bases to trimming and J lost 7 bases, with 16 bases between them. CDR3 length: 12 residues. The CDR3 sequence is CATYYPGGGYTF. As DNA, the CDR3 is TGTGCCACCTATTATCCCGGTGGTGGCTACACCTTC.

This clone was seen only once. The rearrangement joins TRBV27 to TRBJ2-1, with 9 nucleotides matching TRBD2. J lost 9 bases, V lost 6 bases, and 15 bases had no gene match. The CDR3 consists of 16 residues. The germline CDR1 and CDR2 sequences are MNHEY and SMNVEV (reference sequence). The CDR3 nucleotides are TGTGCCAGCAGCTTTTTCCTAGCGGGACGGCTCAGTGAGCAGTTCTTC. Translated, it gives CASSFFLAGRLSEQFF.

As for this clone: Relative to the germline gene, one junction end is altered; a read error may explain this. This rearrangement joins TRBV4-2 to TRBJ1-2; perhaps TRBD1 as D (5 bases). This CDR3 comprises 14 residues. CDR1 LGHNA and CDR2 YNFKEQ come from the germline V gene. DNA for the CDR3: TGTGCCCGCAGCCGGGGGGGGGAGATCTATGGCTACACCTTC. Translated, it gives CARSRGGEIYGYTF.

This chain uses TRBV7-2 with TRBJ2-1, with D maybe TRBD2 (6 bases). V was clipped by 5 bases and J by 0 bases, with 11 bases between them. The CDR3 sequence is 15 residues long. Germline V gene sequence: CDR1 SGHTA, CDR2 FQGNSA. The CDR3 region is CASSVLATSYNEQFF. The DNA for the CDR3 is TGTGCCAGCAGCGTTCTAGCGACCTCCTACAATGAGCAGTTCTTC. The full variable domain, its missing parts supplied by reference TRBV7-2 and TRBJ2-1, is GAGVSQSPSNKVTEKGKDVELRCDPISGHTALYWYRQSLGQGLEFLIYFQGNSAPDKSGLPSDRFSAERTGGSVSTLTIQRTQQEDSAVYLCASSVLATSYNEQFFGPGTRLTVL.

V usage is TRBV18 and J usage is TRBJ2-7; D perhaps matches TRBD2 (5 bases). The V and J ends lost 3 bases and 9 bases respectively, with 15 bases between them. The CDR3 length is 13 residues. Germline CDR1 is KGHSH and CDR2 is LQKENI. The CDR3 DNA follows: TGTGCCAGCTCACCCGTTGGACTGGACGCGCAGTACTTC. Translated: CASSPVGLDAQYF.

The CDR3 sequence: CASSKDMKSGTEAFF. CDR3 DNA: TGTGCCAGCAGCAAGGACATGAAGTCAGGGACTGAAGCTTTCTTT. The chain carries TRBV5-4 and TRBJ1-1, with D possibly TRBD1 on 5 matching bases. The CDR3 length is 15 residues. V was pared by 4 bases and J by 5 bases, with 18 bases between. Germline CDR1 is SGHNT and CDR2 is YYREEE (reference sequence).

The chain carries TRBV20-1 and TRBJ1-2; D call uncertain. Between the trimmed V and J ends, which lost 1 base and 3 bases, there was a span of 3 bases. Germline V gene data show CDR1 as DFQATT and CDR2 as SNEGSKA (reference sequence). CDR3 length equals 11 residues. The CDR3 nucleotides read TGCAGTGCTAGAGTCTACTATGGCTACACCTTC. It specifies CSARVYYGYTF.

In this sample, this clone turned up once. The chain is built from TRBV5-1 and TRBJ2-5; 11 bases agree with TRBD2. The CDR3 has 15 residues. Germline-derived CDR1 and CDR2 are SGHRS and YFSETQ. Trimming took 0 bases from V and 4 from J; bases not matched to a gene: 2. In DNA form, the CDR3 reads TGCGCCAGCAGCTTGGCTAGCGGGGGGTCAGAGACCCAGTACTTC. Translating gives CASSLASGGSETQYF.

The V call is TRBV19, the J call TRBJ1-6; 8 bases line up with TRBD1. The CDR3 has 17 amino acids. With 5 bases clipped from V and 9 bases from J, the junction kept 15 bases outside the gene matches. Looked up from germline, CDR1 is LNHDA and CDR2 is SQIVND (reference sequence). CDR3 region: CASSFINPGQVTSPLHF. The CDR3 bases are TGTGCCAGTAGTTTTATTAATCCGGGACAGGTCACTTCACCCCTCCACTTT. Looking up the rest from reference TRBV19 and TRBJ1-6 gives the full variable domain: DGGITQSPKYLFRKEGQNVTLSCEQNLNHDAMYWYRQDPGQGLRLIYYSQIVNDFQKGDIAEGYSVSREKKESFPLTVTSAQKNPTAFYLCASSFINPGQVTSPLHFGNGTRLTVT.

CDR3 sequence (DNA): TGTGCCAGCAGACAGGGGACAGCTAACACTGAAGCTTTCTTT. Amino acid sequence: CASRQGTANTEAFF. The chain joins TRBV28 to TRBJ1-1; 7 nucleotides agree with TRBD1. In germline, CDR1 is MDHEN, CDR2 SYDVKM. The length of the CDR3 is 14 residues. The ends lost 6 bases at V and 2 bases at J; junction bases unmatched: 6.

The chain has TRBV29-1 and TRBJ2-5; D might be TRBD1 (6 bases). Deletions cut 6 bases from V and 1 base from J, with 18 bases between. The length of the CDR3 is 15 residues. Germline V CDR1 and CDR2: SQVTM, ANQGSEA. CDR3 sequence: CSVSGIGQTQETQYF. CDR3 DNA: TGCAGCGTATCTGGTATAGGACAGACCCAAGAGACCCAGTACTTC. The full variable domain, with the rest looked up from reference TRBV29-1 and TRBJ2-5, is SAVISQKPSRDICQRGTSLTIQCQVDSQVTMMFWYRQQPGQSLTLIATANQGSEATYESGFVIDKFPISRPNLTFSTLTVSNMSPEDSSIYLCSVSGIGQTQETQYFGPGTRLLVL.

V and J are TRBV18 and TRBJ2-3; TRBD2 might be the D (6 bases). The CDR3 consists of 14 residues. Germline V CDR1 and CDR2: KGHSH, LQKENI. V lost 4 bases to trimming and J lost 2 bases, with 10 bases between them. The DNA for the CDR3 is TGTGCCAGCTCACAGGACTATACCACAGATACGCAGTATTTT. It is translated as CASSQDYTTDTQYF. Full variable domain (remainder filled in from reference TRBV18 and TRBJ2-3): NAGVMQNPRHLVRRRGQEARLRCSPMKGHSHVYWYRQLPEEGLKFMVYLQKENIIDESGMPKERFSAEFPKEGPSILRIQQVVRGDSAAYFCASSQDYTTDTQYFGPGTRLTVL.

This clone was detected only once. The V and J genes are TRBV7-9 and TRBJ1-2; D remains unclear. V was clipped by 8 bases and J by 3 bases, with 13 bases between them. The CDR3 runs to 13 residues. The germline V gene encodes CDR1 SEHNR and CDR2 FQNEAQ (reference sequence). The CDR3 DNA reads as TGTGCCAGCCAAAGCGGCCAGGACTATGGCTACACCTTC. It is translated as CASQSGQDYGYTF.

This clone has just one count. V and J are TRBV7-9 and TRBJ2-3, with D possibly matching TRBD2 (5 bases). Germline values: CDR1 SEHNR, CDR2 FQNEAQ (reference sequence). V was clipped by 8 bases and J by 2 bases, with 11 bases between them. The CDR3 loop spans 13 amino acids. The CDR3 sequence is CASDKLVTDTQYF. CDR3 in DNA: TGTGCCAGCGATAAACTAGTCACAGATACGCAGTATTTT.

This clone occurred a few times. This chain connects TRBV24-1 to TRBJ2-3; 7 bases match TRBD2. Looked up from germline, CDR1 is KGHDR and CDR2 is SFDVKD. The CDR3 sequence is 17 residues long. Losses at the gene ends were 4 bases for V and 0 bases for J; bases not matched to a gene: 9. The CDR3 reads CATSDPLTSLSTDTQYF. CDR3 DNA sequence: TGTGCCACCAGTGACCCACTGACTAGCCTGAGCACAGATACGCAGTATTTT.

J is TRBJ2-7 and V is TRBV25-1, with 11 nucleotides matching TRBD1. The CDR3 consists of 13 residues. Germline CDR1 and CDR2: MGHDK and SYGVNS. The CDR3 reads CAAGGQGDHEQYF. The CDR3 bases are TGTGCAGCGGGGGGACAGGGGGACCACGAGCAGTACTTC.